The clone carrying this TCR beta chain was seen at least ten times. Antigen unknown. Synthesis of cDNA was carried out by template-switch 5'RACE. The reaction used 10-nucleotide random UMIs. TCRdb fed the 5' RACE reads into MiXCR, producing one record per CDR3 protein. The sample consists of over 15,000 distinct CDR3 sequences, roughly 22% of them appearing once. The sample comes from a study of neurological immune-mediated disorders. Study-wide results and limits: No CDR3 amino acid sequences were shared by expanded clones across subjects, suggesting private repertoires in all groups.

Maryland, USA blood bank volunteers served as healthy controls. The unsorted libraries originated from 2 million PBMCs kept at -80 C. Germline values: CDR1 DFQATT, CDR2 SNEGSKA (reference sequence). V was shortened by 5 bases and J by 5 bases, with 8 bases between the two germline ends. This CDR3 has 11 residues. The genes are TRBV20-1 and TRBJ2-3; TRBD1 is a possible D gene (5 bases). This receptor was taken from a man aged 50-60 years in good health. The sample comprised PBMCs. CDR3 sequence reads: CSAGALDTQYF. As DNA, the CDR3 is TGCAGTGCTGGGGCTTTAGATACGCAGTATTTT.